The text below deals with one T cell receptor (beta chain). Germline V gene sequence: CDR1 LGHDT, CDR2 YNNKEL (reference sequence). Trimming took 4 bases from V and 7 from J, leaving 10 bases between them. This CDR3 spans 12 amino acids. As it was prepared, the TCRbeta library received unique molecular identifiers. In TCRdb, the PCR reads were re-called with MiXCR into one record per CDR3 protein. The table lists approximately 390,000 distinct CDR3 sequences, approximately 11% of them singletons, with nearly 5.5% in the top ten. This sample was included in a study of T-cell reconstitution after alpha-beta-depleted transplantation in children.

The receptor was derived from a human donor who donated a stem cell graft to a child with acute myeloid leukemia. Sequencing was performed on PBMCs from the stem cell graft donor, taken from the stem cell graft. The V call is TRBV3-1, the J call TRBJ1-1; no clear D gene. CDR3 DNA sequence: TGTGCCAGCAGCCTCCCCGGGAGTGAAGCTTTCTTT. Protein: CASSLPGSEAFF.